Presented here are 15 T cell receptor beta chains from one specimen sequenced in a study of tumor and adjacent non-tumor tissue in lung cancer. Three rounds of nested PCR, following a modified ARM-PCR protocol, produced the TCRbeta library. Using its own MiXCR run on the multiplex PCR reads, TCRdb lists one record per CDR3 protein. The sample has approximately 120,000 distinct CDR3 sequences, about 65% seen once. This sample's RNA came from whole unsorted tissue. This non-tumor lung sample came from over 3 cm beyond the tumor edge. The specimen was distant non-tumor lung tissue. These receptors were obtained from a man aged 60 to 75 with non-small cell lung cancer.

To note about this clonotype: A clone one base away is much larger, so this may be a read error. A read error is likely, as this CDR3 ends without the conserved phenylalanine or tryptophan. The rearrangement joins TRBV24-1 to TRBJ2-7, with 9 positions matching TRBD1. The CDR3 is 12 residues long. The ends lost 7 bases at V and 9 bases at J; junction bases unmatched: 6. Germline loops: CDR1 KGHDR, CDR2 SFDVKD. DNA of the CDR3: TGTGCCACCAGCCGCGGGACAGGGAGGCAGTACTCC. Encoded protein: CATSRGTGRQYS.

The rearrangement joins TRBV12-3 or TRBV12-4 to TRBJ2-7; 7 bases match TRBD2. V was pared by 3 bases and J by 8 bases, with 22 bases of the junction left unmatched. The CDR3 is made up of 18 amino acids. CDR3 nucleotide sequence: TGTGCCAGCAGTTTCGTGGGGGACGTAGCGGGCCCCACTAAAAAGCAGTACTTC. Translation gives CASSFVGDVAGPTKKQYF.

Concerning this clonotype: One junction end does not reproduce the germline sequence, and a read error may be involved. J is TRBJ2-3 and V is TRBV4-3; D is unresolved. CDR1 LGHNA and CDR2 YSLEER come from the germline V gene. This CDR3 is built from 13 residues. The DNA for the CDR3 is TGCACCAGCAGGCAAATGGGCACAGATACGCAGTATTTT. Translated, it gives CTSRQMGTDTQYF.

This chain uses TRBV7-8 with TRBJ2-5; tentatively, D is TRBD2 (5 bases). Trimming left V 6 bases short and J 7 bases short, with 15 bases between. Germline lookup yields CDR1 SGHVS and CDR2 FQNEAQ. The CDR3 is made up of 13 amino acids. The CDR3: CASSASGSGTQYF. Written as DNA, the CDR3 is TGTGCCAGCAGTGCCTCGGGGTCAGGGACCCAGTACTTC. Using reference TRBV7-8 and TRBJ2-5 for the parts outside the CDR3, the full variable domain is GAGVSQSPRYKVAKRGQDVALRCDPISGHVSLFWYQQALGQGPEFLTYFQNEAQLDKSGLPSDRFFAERPEGSVSTLKIQRTQQEDSAVYLCASSASGSGTQYFGPGTRLLVL.

This clonotype was counted only a few times. The junction departs from the called germline gene at one end, perhaps through a read error. The rearrangement joins TRBV12-3 or TRBV12-4 to TRBJ2-1; D possibly matches TRBD1 or TRBD2 (7 bases each). The CDR3 consists of 15 residues. CDR3 nucleotide sequence: TGTGCTAGCAGTTTAGCAGGGGGGGCCTACAGTGAGCAGTTCTTC. This sequence encodes CASSLAGGAYSEQFF.

This clonotype was counted between two and nine times. A much larger clone lies a single base off, so this may be a read error. This chain joins TRBV29-1 and TRBJ1-2; unclear D gene. The CDR3 is 11 amino acids. In germline, CDR1 is SQVTM, CDR2 ANQGSEA. CDR3 sequence (DNA): TGCGGCATCGGACTACTGGGTGGCTACACCTTC. It encodes CGIGLLGGYTF.

This clonotype came up a few times. The chain employs TRBV6-2 or TRBV6-3 and TRBJ2-3; D uncertain. There are 11 residues in the CDR3. V dropped 9 bases and J dropped 2 bases, with 6 bases sitting between them. Germline V lookup: CDR1 MNHEY, CDR2 SVGEGT. CDR3 nucleotides: TGTGCCAGGAGTCACACAGATACGCAGTATTTT. Translating it yields CARSHTDTQYF.

This clonotype has just one count. Here the CDR3 omits its conserved ending phenylalanine or tryptophan, so a read error is the likely source. The chain is built from TRBV12-3 or TRBV12-4 and TRBJ2-7; the match to TRBD2 covers 10 bases. The J segment lost 5 bases and the V segment lost 5 bases, leaving 6 bases of the junction unmatched. The CDR3 is 14 amino acids. The CDR3 coding sequence is TGTGCCAGCAGTCCCGGGACTAGCGTACACGAGCAGTACTCC. This codes for CASSPGTSVHEQYS.

This chain connects TRBV11-3 to TRBJ2-7; TRBD2 matches at 10 bases. Germline loops: CDR1 SGHNT, CDR2 YENEEA. J was trimmed by 9 bases and V by 9 bases; bases with no gene match: 17. This CDR3 contains 15 residues. The CDR3 here is CASRMASGSSHVQYF. The CDR3 nucleotides are TGTGCCAGTAGGATGGCTAGCGGGAGCTCCCACGTGCAGTACTTC. The full variable domain, rest sourced from reference TRBV11-3 and TRBJ2-7, is EAGVVQSPRYKIIEKKQPVAFWCNPISGHNTLYWYLQNLGQGPELLIRYENEEAVDDSQLPKDRFSAERLKGVDSTLKIQPAELGDSAVYLCASRMASGSSHVQYFGPGTRLTVT.

Concerning this clonotype: An end of the junction differs from the germline gene, which may be a read error. V is TRBV13 and J is TRBJ2-7; perhaps D is TRBD1 or TRBD2 (6 bases each). Looked up from germline, CDR1 is PRHDT and CDR2 is FYEKMQ (reference sequence). The CDR3 has 16 amino acids. This CDR3 reads CASSLAGGLSSYEQYF. The CDR3 DNA is TGCGCCAGCAGCTTAGCCGGGGGCCTGAGCTCCTACGAGCAGTACTTC.

Remarks on this clonotype: The conserved final phenylalanine or tryptophan is absent from the CDR3, which likely points to a read error. The chain employs TRBV11-1 and TRBJ2-7; 10 nucleotides agree with TRBD1. After removal of 8 bases from V and 4 bases from J, the junction contained 11 bases not matched to a gene. The CDR3 runs 15 residues. Germline V gives CDR1 SGHAT, CDR2 FQDESV (reference sequence). CDR3 in amino acids: CASGIAGQGRYEQYI. CDR3 DNA sequence: TGTGCCAGCGGCATCGCGGGACAGGGGCGTTACGAGCAGTACATC.

This sequence joins TRBV25-1 and TRBJ2-3; 9 bases fit TRBD2. J gave up 2 bases and V 3 bases, and 3 bases lay outside the gene matches. Germline CDR1 MGHDK, CDR2 SYGVNS. The CDR3 runs to 15 residues. Here the CDR3 DNA reads TGTGCCAGCAGTGAGGCTAGCGGGACCACAGATACGCAGTATTTT. Its protein product is CASSEASGTTDTQYF.

The rearrangement links TRBV11-2 to TRBJ1-1; D not resolved. Trimming removed 0 bases at V and 4 bases at J, with 6 bases between. The CDR3 loop spans 13 amino acids. Germline V lookup: CDR1 SGHAT, CDR2 FQNNGV. CDR3 coding DNA: TGTGCCAGCAGCTTAGATGTACTCACTGAAGCTTTCTTT. It specifies CASSLDVLTEAFF.

In regard to this clonotype: A junction boundary mismatches the germline segment, possibly from a read error. The V call is TRBV29-1, the J call TRBJ2-1; 10 positions match TRBD2. The CDR3 is made up of 15 amino acids. Germline V gene sequence: CDR1 SQVTM, CDR2 ANQGSEA. The CDR3 reads CSMGKAGGSYNEQFF. CDR3 DNA: TGTAGCATGGGGAAAGCGGGAGGGTCCTACAATGAGCAGTTCTTC.

The chain carries TRBV5-1 and TRBJ2-7; 7 bases agree with TRBD1. This CDR3 spans 13 amino acids. Germline CDR1 SGHRS, CDR2 YFSETQ. J was trimmed by 5 bases and V by 4 bases; bases with no gene match: 6. In DNA form, the CDR3 reads TGCGCCAGCAGCCAACAGGGGACGGACGAGCAGTACTTC. This translates into CASSQQGTDEQYF.